The 11 T cell receptor beta chains reported below all come from one sample, sequenced in a study of blood T cell repertoires in COVID-19. Sequenced by immunoSEQ multiplex PCR; TCRdb stores in-frame clones only, minus some. The sample lists 300,000 or so clones; around 90% were seen once. Sequencing was performed on PBMCs or T cells enriched from blood (not recorded which). These receptors were collected from a man in his 60s who had recovered from COVID-19.

V usage is TRBV6-5 and J usage is TRBJ1-5; TRBD1 agrees at 10 bases. J gave up 3 bases and V 2 bases, and 4 bases lay outside the gene matches. CDR3 size: 16 residues. Germline values: CDR1 MNHEY, CDR2 SVGAGI. The CDR3 region has the DNA TGTGCCAGCAGTTACGCGGGACAGGGGTACAATCAGCCCCAGCATTTT. Translation gives CASSYAGQGYNQPQHF.

The chain couples TRBV7-2 to TRBJ1-5, with unresolved D. This CDR3 has 13 amino acids. Germline CDR1 reads SGHTA; CDR2 reads FQGNSA. V was trimmed by 5 bases and J by 7 bases, leaving 12 bases between them. This CDR3 reads CASSPGRGQPQHF. The CDR3 DNA reads TGTGCCAGCAGCCCAGGCCGAGGGCAGCCCCAGCATTTT.

The chain carries TRBV19 and TRBJ1-5; D is unresolved. CDR1 and CDR2 from the germline V gene are LNHDA and SQIVND (reference sequence). The length of the CDR3 is 18 residues. The V end was cut by 7 bases, the J end by 6 bases, with 28 bases between. CDR3 sequence: CASTYSRAGKVSSQPQHF. The DNA for the CDR3 is TGTGCCAGTACCTATTCTAGGGCGGGGAAGGTGTCGAGTCAGCCCCAGCATTTT. The whole variable domain, remainder taken from reference TRBV19 and TRBJ1-5, is DGGITQSPKYLFRKEGQNVTLSCEQNLNHDAMYWYRQDPGQGLRLIYYSQIVNDFQKGDIAEGYSVSREKKESFPLTVTSAQKNPTAFYLCASTYSRAGKVSSQPQHFGDGTRLSIL.

This chain joins TRBV5-6 and TRBJ1-4; 7 bases match TRBD1. V gave up 0 bases and J gave up 6 bases; unmatched junction bases: 2. Germline assignment: CDR1 SGHDT and CDR2 YYEEEE. CDR3 length equals 14 residues. The CDR3 DNA sequence: TGTGCCAGCAGCTTGGACAGGGGCGATGAAAAACTGTTTTTT. It codes for CASSLDRGDEKLFF.

This chain links TRBV4-3 with TRBJ1-2; D is perhaps TRBD1 (5 bases). CDR1 and CDR2 (germline): LGHNA, YSLEER. The CDR3 runs 15 residues. Trimming cost V 0 bases and J 0 bases, with 8 bases left between them. The DNA for the CDR3 is TGCGCCAGCAGCCAAGATCACAGGCCTAACTATGGCTACACCTTC. The encoded protein is CASSQDHRPNYGYTF.

V gene TRBV5-1 combines with J gene TRBJ2-3, with D unclear. Germline-derived CDR1 and CDR2 are SGHRS and YFSETQ. The CDR3 length is 14 residues. V was trimmed by 1 base and J by 3 bases, leaving 9 bases between them. Here the CDR3 reads CASSLSTVTDTQYF. CDR3 coding DNA: TGCGCCAGCAGCTTGTCTACAGTTACAGATACGCAGTATTTT.

The genes are TRBV18 and TRBJ1-2, with D uncertain. This CDR3 contains 16 residues. Germline CDR1 KGHSH, CDR2 LQKENI. Trimming removed 0 bases from V and 6 bases from J, with 17 bases in between. The CDR3 sequence: CASSPPQRPVRDGYTF. DNA of the CDR3: TGTGCCAGCTCACCACCACAACGGCCAGTTCGGGATGGCTACACCTTC.

The V call is TRBV7-6, the J call TRBJ1-2, with D possibly being TRBD1 (5 bases). CDR1 and CDR2 (germline): SGHVS, FNYEAQ. CDR3 length: 12 amino acids. Trimming took 8 bases from V and 4 from J, leaving 11 bases between them. Here the CDR3 reads CASAGGGYGYTF. The CDR3, as DNA: TGTGCCAGCGCGGGGGGTGGCTATGGCTACACCTTC.

This clone showed up just once. The chain carries TRBV16 and TRBJ1-1; 7 nucleotides line up with TRBD1. This CDR3 is 16 amino acids long. Trimming removed 3 bases from V and 0 bases from J; junction bases left unmatched: 7. From germline, CDR1 is KGHSY and CDR2 FQNENV. The CDR3 DNA is TGTGCCAGCAGCCACCGCCCGGACAGGATGAACACTGAAGCTTTCTTT. It is translated as CASSHRPDRMNTEAFF.

The gene calls are TRBV7-9 and TRBJ2-5, with 7 bases that match TRBD1. The J segment lost 4 bases and the V segment lost 5 bases, leaving 10 bases of the junction unmatched. CDR1 is SEHNR, CDR2 FQNEAQ, per germline (reference sequence). This CDR3 has 15 residues. Here the CDR3 reads CASSQGQGGRETQYF. DNA for the CDR3: TGTGCCAGCAGCCAAGGCCAAGGGGGCCGAGAGACCCAGTACTTC.

V usage is TRBV5-1 and J usage is TRBJ2-7; 7 positions match TRBD1. CDR1 SGHRS and CDR2 YFSETQ come from the germline V gene. V shed 4 bases and J 4 bases; nucleotides not matched to a gene: 11. The CDR3 contains 15 residues. The CDR3 spells CASSPGGQVKYEQYF. As DNA, the CDR3 is TGCGCCAGCAGCCCCGGCGGACAGGTGAAATACGAGCAGTACTTC.